These 3 T cell receptor beta chains came from one sample sequenced in a study of molecular identifiers for immune sequencing clone quantification. TCRdb reprocessed the PCR reads with MiXCR, giving one entry per CDR3 protein. The sample contains about 510,000 distinct CDR3 sequences, around a fifth of which appear only once. Material: naive CD8+ T cells from blood, with Jurkat cell RNA spiked in. Subset: FACS-sorted CD8+CD4-CCR7+CD45RA+ naive T cells. Receptors were obtained from a human donor in good health. Some libraries in this study had Jurkat cell RNA spiked in.

The V call is TRBV20-1, the J call TRBJ2-7; 7 bases align to TRBD1. This CDR3 has 17 amino acids. Germline assignment: CDR1 DFQATT and CDR2 SNEGSKA (reference sequence). Trimming at V came to 3 bases and at J to 2 bases, leaving 16 bases not matched to a gene. As DNA, the CDR3 is TGCAGTGCTAGGGGTCAAACATGGGACAGCCTAACCTACGAGCAGTACTTC. This codes for CSARGQTWDSLTYEQYF.

This clonotype was counted many times. The genes are TRBV28 and TRBJ2-3; TRBD1 is a possible D gene (5 bases). Per germline, CDR1 MDHEN and CDR2 SYDVKM. CDR3 length: 14 residues. The V and J ends lost 5 bases and 0 bases respectively, with 9 bases between them. The CDR3, as DNA: TGTGCCAGCAGTGGAGACAGTAGCACAGATACGCAGTATTTT. Amino acid sequence: CASSGDSSTDTQYF.

This clonotype occurred a few times. The chain carries TRBV7-9 and TRBJ2-1, with 10 bases fitting TRBD1. Germline lookup yields CDR1 SEHNR and CDR2 FQNEAQ (reference sequence). The V and J ends lost 5 bases and 7 bases, in that order; junction bases with no gene match: 8. This CDR3 is built from 15 residues. Here the CDR3 DNA reads TGTGCCAGCAGCGCCGGACAGGGGGTTAGGAATGAGCAGTTCTTC. Its protein product is CASSAGQGVRNEQFF.